A single TCR beta chain is shown here with its context. Its matching antigen is unknown. The sample is drawn from a study of cytomegalovirus exposure and HLA in healthy donors. The CDR3 is 12 residues long. Germline CDR1 and CDR2: MNHNS and SASEGT. V lost 6 bases and J lost 6; bases outside the gene matches: 4. General observations from the study: Among TCR beta chains, those listed as cytomegalovirus-associated numbered over 150.

Sequenced by immunoSEQ multiplex PCR; TCRdb stores in-frame clones only, minus some. There are fewer than 200,000 clones in the sample; approximately 86% occur only once, and about 2.3% lies in the top ten. The chain uses TRBV6-1 and TRBJ2-5, with 7 bases that match TRBD1. The sample consisted of PBMCs. The sequence came from a woman between 18 and 30 years old in good health and CMV-seronegative. The CDR3 sequence is CASSQQGQTQYF. Written as DNA, the CDR3 is TGTGCCAGCAGCCAACAGGGGCAGACCCAGTACTTC.